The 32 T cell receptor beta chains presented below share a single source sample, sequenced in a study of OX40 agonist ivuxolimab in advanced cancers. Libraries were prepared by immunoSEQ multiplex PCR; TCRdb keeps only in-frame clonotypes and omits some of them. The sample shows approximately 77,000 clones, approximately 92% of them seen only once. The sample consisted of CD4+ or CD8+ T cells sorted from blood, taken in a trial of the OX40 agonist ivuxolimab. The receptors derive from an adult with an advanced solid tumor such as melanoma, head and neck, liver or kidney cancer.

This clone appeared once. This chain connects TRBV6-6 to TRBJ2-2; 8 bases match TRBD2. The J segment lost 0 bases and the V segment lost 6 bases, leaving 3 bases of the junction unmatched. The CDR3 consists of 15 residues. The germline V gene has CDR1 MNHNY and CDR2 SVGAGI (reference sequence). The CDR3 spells CASSQGLANTGELFF. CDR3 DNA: TGTGCCAGCAGCCAGGGACTAGCGAACACCGGGGAGCTGTTTTTT.

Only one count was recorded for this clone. The CDR3 region is CASSPDRVVNTQYF. The CDR3 bases are TGTGCCAGCAGTCCGGACAGGGTCGTGAATACGCAGTATTTT. This rearrangement joins TRBV28 to TRBJ2-3; 8 bases are shared with TRBD1. Germline V gene lookup returns CDR1 MDHEN and CDR2 SYDVKM. This CDR3 is built from 14 residues. Trimming at V came to 5 bases and at J to 7 bases, leaving 8 bases not matched to a gene.

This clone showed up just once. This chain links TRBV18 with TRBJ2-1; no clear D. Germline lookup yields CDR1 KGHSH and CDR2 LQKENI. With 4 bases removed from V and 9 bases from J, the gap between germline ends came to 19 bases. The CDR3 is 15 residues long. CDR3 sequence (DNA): TGTGCCAGCTCACTGTCTGGACCAAGAGTCGGTGAGCAGTTCTTC. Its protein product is CASSLSGPRVGEQFF.

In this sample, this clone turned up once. The DNA for the CDR3 is TGCGCCAGCAGGTTACAGGGGGCCACAGATACGCAGTATTTT. This encodes CASRLQGATDTQYF. V gene TRBV5-1 combines with J gene TRBJ2-3; 9 nucleotides align to TRBD1. The CDR3 consists of 14 residues. The germline V gene encodes CDR1 SGHRS and CDR2 YFSETQ. The V segment lost 5 bases and the J segment 2 bases; nucleotides outside the gene matches: 3.

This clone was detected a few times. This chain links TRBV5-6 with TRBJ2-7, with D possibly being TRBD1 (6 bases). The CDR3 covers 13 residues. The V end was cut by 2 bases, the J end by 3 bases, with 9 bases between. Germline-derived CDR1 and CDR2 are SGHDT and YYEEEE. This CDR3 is CASSFPRGYEQYF. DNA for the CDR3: TGTGCCAGCAGCTTCCCCAGGGGCTACGAGCAGTACTTC.

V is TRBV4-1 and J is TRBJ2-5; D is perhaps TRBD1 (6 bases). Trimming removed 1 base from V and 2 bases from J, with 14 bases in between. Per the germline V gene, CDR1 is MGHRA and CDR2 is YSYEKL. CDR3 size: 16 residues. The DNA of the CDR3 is TGCGCCAGCAGCCAAGTTCGGAGGACAGCACAAGAGACCCAGTACTTC. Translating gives CASSQVRRTAQETQYF.

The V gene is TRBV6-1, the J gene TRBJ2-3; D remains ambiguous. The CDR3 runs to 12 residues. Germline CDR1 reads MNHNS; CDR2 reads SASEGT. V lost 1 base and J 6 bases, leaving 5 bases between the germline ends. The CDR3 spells CASSEDRDTQYF. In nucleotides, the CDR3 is TGTGCCAGCAGTGAAGATCGGGATACGCAGTATTTT.

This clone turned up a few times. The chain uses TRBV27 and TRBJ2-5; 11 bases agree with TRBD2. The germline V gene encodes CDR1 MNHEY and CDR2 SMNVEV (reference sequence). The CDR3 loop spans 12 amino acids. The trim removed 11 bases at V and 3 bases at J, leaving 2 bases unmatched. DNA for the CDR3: TGTGCCGCGACTAGCGGGAAAGAGACCCAGTACTTC. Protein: CAATSGKETQYF.

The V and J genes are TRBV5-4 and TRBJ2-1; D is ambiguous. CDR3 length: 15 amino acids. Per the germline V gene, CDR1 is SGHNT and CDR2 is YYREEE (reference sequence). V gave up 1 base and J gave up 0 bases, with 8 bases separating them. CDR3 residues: CASSLTTNSYNEQFF. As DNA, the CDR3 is TGTGCCAGCAGCTTGACTACCAACTCCTACAATGAGCAGTTCTTC.

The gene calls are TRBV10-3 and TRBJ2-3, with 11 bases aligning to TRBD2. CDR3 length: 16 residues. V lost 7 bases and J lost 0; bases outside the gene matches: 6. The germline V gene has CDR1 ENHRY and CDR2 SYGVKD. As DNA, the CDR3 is TGTGCCATCACTACTAGCGGGAGATATAGCACAGATACGCAGTATTTT. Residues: CAITTSGRYSTDTQYF.

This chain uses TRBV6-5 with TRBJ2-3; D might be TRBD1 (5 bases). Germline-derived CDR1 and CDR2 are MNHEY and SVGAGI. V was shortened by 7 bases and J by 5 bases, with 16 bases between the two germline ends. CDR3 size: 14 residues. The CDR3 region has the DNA TGTGCCAGCAAAAGGGGCAGGGTAGGAGATACGCAGTATTTT. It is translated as CASKRGRVGDTQYF.

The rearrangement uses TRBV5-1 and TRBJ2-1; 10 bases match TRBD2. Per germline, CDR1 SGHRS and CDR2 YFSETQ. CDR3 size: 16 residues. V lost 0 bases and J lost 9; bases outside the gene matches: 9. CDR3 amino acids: CASSLVGLAGVGEQFF. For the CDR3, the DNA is TGCGCCAGCAGCTTGGTGGGTCTAGCGGGAGTTGGTGAGCAGTTCTTC.

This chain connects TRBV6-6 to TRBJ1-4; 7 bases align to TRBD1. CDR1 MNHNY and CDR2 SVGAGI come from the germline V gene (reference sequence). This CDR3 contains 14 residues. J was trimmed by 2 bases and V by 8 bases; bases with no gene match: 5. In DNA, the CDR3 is TGTGCCAGCGCGATACAGGGGACTAATGAAAAACTGTTTTTT. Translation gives CASAIQGTNEKLFF.

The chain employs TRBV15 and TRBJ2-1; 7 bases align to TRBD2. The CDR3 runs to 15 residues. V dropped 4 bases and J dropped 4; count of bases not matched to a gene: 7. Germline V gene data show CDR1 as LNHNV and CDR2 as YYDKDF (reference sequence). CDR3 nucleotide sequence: TGTGCCACCAGCAAGCGGGGCCAAACATACAATGAGCAGTTCTTC. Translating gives CATSKRGQTYNEQFF.

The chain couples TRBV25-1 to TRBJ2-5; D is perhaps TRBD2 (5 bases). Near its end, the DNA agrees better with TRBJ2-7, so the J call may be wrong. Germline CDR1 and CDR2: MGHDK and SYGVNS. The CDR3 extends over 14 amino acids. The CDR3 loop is CASSEAGSSYEQYF. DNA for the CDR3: TGTGCCAGCAGTGAAGCTGGGAGCTCCTACGAGCAGTACTTC.

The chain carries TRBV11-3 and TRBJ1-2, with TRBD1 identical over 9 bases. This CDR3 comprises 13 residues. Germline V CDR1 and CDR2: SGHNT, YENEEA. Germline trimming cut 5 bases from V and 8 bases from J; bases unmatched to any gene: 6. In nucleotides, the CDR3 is TGTGCCAGCAGCCCCGACAGGGGGGGCGGCTACACCTTC. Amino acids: CASSPDRGGGYTF.

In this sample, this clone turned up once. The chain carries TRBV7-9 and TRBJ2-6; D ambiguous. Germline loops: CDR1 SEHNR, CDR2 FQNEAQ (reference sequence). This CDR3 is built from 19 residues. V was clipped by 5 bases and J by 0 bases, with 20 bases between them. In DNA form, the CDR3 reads TGTGCCAGCAGCCCTCGAGATGCGAGCCCTAGCTCTGGGGCCAACGTCCTGACTTTC. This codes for CASSPRDASPSSGANVLTF.

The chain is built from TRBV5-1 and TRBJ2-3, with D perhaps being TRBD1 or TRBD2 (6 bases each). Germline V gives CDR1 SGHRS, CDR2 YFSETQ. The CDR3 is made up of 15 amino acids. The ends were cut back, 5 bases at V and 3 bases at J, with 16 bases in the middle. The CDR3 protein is CASRIAGGGTDTQYF. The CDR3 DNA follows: TGCGCCAGCAGAATAGCAGGAGGGGGTACAGATACGCAGTATTTT.

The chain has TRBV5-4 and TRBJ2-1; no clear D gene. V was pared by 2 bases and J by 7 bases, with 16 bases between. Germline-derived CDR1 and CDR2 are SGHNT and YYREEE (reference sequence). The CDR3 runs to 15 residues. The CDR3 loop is CASSFRARTANEQFF. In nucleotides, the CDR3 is TGTGCCAGCAGCTTTAGAGCCCGGACGGCGAATGAGCAGTTCTTC. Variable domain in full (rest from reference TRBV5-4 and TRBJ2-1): ETGVTQSPTHLIKTRGQQVTLRCSSQSGHNTVSWYQQALGQGPQFIFQYYREEENGRGNFPPRFSGLQFPNYSSELNVNALELDDSALYLCASSFRARTANEQFFGPGTRLTVL.

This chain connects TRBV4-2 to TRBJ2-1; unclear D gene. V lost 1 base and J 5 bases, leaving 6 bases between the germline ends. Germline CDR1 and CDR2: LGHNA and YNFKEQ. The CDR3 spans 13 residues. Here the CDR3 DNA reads TGTGCCAGCAGCCAAGTTGGTCACAATGAGCAGTTCTTC. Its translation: CASSQVGHNEQFF.

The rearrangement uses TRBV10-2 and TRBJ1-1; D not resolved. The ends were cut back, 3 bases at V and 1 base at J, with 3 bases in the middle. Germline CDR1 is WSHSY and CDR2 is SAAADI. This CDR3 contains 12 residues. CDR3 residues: CASSDPNTEAFF. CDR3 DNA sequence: TGCGCCAGCAGTGACCCGAACACTGAAGCTTTCTTT.

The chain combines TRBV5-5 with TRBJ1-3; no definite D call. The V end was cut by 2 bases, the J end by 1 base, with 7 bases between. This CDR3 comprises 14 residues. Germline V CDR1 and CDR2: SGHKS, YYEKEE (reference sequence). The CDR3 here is CASSLEGSGNTIYF. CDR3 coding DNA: TGTGCCAGCAGCTTAGAGGGTTCTGGAAACACCATATATTTT.

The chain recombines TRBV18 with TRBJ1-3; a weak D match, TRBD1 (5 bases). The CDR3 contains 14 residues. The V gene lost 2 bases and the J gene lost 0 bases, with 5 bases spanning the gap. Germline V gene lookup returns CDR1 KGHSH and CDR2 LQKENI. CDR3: CASSPGGSGNTIYF. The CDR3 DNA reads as TGTGCCAGCTCACCAGGGGGCTCTGGAAACACCATATATTTT.

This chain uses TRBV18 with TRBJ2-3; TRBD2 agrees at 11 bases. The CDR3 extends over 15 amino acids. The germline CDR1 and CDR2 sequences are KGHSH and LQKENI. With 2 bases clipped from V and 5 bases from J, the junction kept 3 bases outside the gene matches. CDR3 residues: CASSPTSGSGDTQYF. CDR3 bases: TGTGCCAGCTCACCAACTAGCGGGAGCGGAGATACGCAGTATTTT.

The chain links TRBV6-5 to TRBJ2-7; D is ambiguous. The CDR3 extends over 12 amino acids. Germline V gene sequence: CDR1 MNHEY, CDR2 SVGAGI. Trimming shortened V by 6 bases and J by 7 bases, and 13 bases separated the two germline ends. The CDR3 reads CASRTSSREQYF. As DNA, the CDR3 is TGTGCCAGCAGGACCTCTTCACGGGAGCAGTACTTC.

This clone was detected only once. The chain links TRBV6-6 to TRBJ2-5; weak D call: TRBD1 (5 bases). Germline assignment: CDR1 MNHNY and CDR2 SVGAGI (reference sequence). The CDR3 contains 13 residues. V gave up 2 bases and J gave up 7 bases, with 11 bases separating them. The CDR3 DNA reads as TGTGCCAGCAGTTACGACAGCCACAGGACCCAGTACTTC. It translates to CASSYDSHRTQYF.

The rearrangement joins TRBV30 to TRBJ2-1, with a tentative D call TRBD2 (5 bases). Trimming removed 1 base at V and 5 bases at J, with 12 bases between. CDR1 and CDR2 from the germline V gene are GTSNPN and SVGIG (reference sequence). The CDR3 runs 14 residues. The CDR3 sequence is CAWSGWTAHNEQFF. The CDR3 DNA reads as TGTGCCTGGAGTGGTTGGACTGCACACAATGAGCAGTTCTTC.

CDR3 amino acids: CASSGFLRANYGYTF. CDR3 nucleotide sequence: TGTGCCAGTAGCGGGTTCCTAAGAGCCAACTATGGCTACACCTTC. This sequence joins TRBV19 and TRBJ1-2; D unresolved. This CDR3 has 15 residues. Trimming shortened V by 6 bases and J by 2 bases, and 16 bases separated the two germline ends. Germline CDR1 is LNHDA and CDR2 is SQIVND (reference sequence).

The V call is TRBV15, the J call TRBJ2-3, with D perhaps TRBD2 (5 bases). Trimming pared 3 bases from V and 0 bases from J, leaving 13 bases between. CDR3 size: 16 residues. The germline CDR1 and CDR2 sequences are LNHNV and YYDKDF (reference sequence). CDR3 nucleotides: TGTGCCACCAGCAGGATCTTAGCGTCTAGCACAGATACGCAGTATTTT. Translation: CATSRILASSTDTQYF.

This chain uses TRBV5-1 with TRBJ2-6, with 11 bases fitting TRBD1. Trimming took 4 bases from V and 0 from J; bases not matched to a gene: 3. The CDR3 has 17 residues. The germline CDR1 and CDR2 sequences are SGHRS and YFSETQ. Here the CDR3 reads CASSRGTGGSGANVLTF. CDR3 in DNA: TGCGCCAGCAGCCGGGGGACAGGGGGCTCTGGGGCCAACGTCCTGACTTTC.

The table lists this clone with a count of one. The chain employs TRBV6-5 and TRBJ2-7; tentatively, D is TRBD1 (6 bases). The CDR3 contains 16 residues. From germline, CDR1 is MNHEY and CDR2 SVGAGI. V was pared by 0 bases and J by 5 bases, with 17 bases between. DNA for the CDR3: TGTGCCAGCAGTTACTCGAGGGCCCAGGGGAACCACGAGCAGTACTTC. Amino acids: CASSYSRAQGNHEQYF.

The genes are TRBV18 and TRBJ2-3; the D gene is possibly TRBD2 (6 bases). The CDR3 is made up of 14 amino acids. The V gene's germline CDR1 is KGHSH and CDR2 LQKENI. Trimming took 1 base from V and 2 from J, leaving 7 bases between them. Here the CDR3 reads CASSPRGDTDTQYF. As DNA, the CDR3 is TGTGCCAGCTCACCACGGGGGGACACAGATACGCAGTATTTT.